This T cell receptor beta chain originates from a study of blood T cell repertoires in COVID-19. Using immunoSEQ multiplex PCR, the repertoire was profiled, and TCRdb retains in-frame clones only, with some absent. The data hold tens of thousands of clones, with around four fifths observed a single time. Trimming shortened V by 3 bases and J by 9 bases, and 15 bases separated the two germline ends. Germline CDR1 is SNHLY and CDR2 is FYNNEI. CDR3 size: 15 residues. This TCR came from a woman aged 70-85 years with active or convalescent COVID-19. Specimen: peripheral blood. This chain links TRBV2 with TRBJ1-6, with a weak D call TRBD1 (6 bases). This chain's CDR3 is CASSDPRGFRSPLHF. DNA of the CDR3: TGTGCCAGCAGTGATCCCAGGGGCTTTCGTTCACCCCTCCACTTT.